This passage covers 26 T cell receptor beta chains from one sample sequenced in a study of T cell responses to AZD1222 COVID-19 vaccine. Profiling relied on immunoSEQ multiplex PCR, and the TCRdb table lists in-frame clones only, not all of them. In the table there are 150,000 to 200,000 clones, roughly 92% of which are singletons. This material consisted of peripheral blood, taken 28 days after the second AZD1222 dose. The source of these receptors is an adult who received the AZD1222 COVID-19 vaccine.

The chain joins TRBV18 to TRBJ1-3; no firm D call. The CDR3 has 15 amino acids. Germline V gives CDR1 KGHSH, CDR2 LQKENI. Trimming took off 1 base at V and 3 bases at J, with 10 bases between the two ends. The CDR3 here is CASSPRGAFGNTIYF. DNA for the CDR3: TGTGCCAGCTCACCACGGGGAGCATTTGGAAACACCATATATTTT.

The genes are TRBV5-1 and TRBJ2-1, with TRBD2 identical over 7 bases. Looked up from germline, CDR1 is SGHRS and CDR2 is YFSETQ. The CDR3 loop spans 16 amino acids. Trimming cost V 0 bases and J 8 bases; bases outside gene matches: 11. This CDR3 reads CASSLELAASRDEQFF. CDR3 nucleotides: TGCGCCAGCAGCTTGGAGCTAGCGGCCTCAAGGGATGAGCAGTTCTTC.

The chain carries TRBV28 and TRBJ2-2; D possibly corresponds to TRBD1 (6 bases). Trimming cost V 6 bases and J 1 base, with 12 bases left between them. Looked up from germline, CDR1 is MDHEN and CDR2 is SYDVKM. The CDR3 length is 15 residues. The DNA for the CDR3 is TGTGCCAGCAGAATTGGACAGCTGAACACCGGGGAGCTGTTTTTT. Protein: CASRIGQLNTGELFF.

This chain connects TRBV7-2 to TRBJ2-1, with 8 bases that match TRBD2. The CDR3 consists of 17 residues. The ends lost 4 bases at V and 7 bases at J; junction bases unmatched: 15. Per the germline V gene, CDR1 is SGHTA and CDR2 is FQGNSA. The CDR3 sequence: CASSSPTRGGPWNEQFF. CDR3 bases: TGTGCCAGCAGCTCCCCCACTCGGGGGGGCCCCTGGAATGAGCAGTTCTTC.

The genes are TRBV18 and TRBJ2-2; D may be TRBD2 (6 bases). Per the germline V gene, CDR1 is KGHSH and CDR2 is LQKENI. Trimming removed 0 bases from V and 4 bases from J, with 9 bases in between. CDR3 length equals 15 residues. The CDR3 reads CASSPPGGSTGELFF. The CDR3 bases are TGTGCCAGCTCACCACCGGGGGGTTCCACCGGGGAGCTGTTTTTT.

The chain couples TRBV5-8 to TRBJ1-2; the D is unclear. Trimming removed 7 bases from V and 4 bases from J, with 17 bases in between. The CDR3 is 14 amino acids. In germline, CDR1 is SGHTS, CDR2 YDEGEE. The CDR3 region has the DNA TGTGCCAGCCGCCCTCTCGGGGTGGGCTATGGCTACACCTTC. Its translation is CASRPLGVGYGYTF.

The J gene is TRBJ1-1, the V gene TRBV14; D may be TRBD1 (5 bases). From germline, CDR1 is SGHDN and CDR2 FVKESK. Trimming shortened V by 5 bases and J by 2 bases, and 12 bases separated the two germline ends. The CDR3 sequence is 14 residues long. CDR3 DNA: TGTGCCAGCAGCACCTATGGGGGAAACACTGAAGCTTTCTTT. Its translation: CASSTYGGNTEAFF.

The rearrangement links TRBV15 to TRBJ1-2; tentatively, D is TRBD1 (6 bases). The CDR3 sequence is 16 residues long. Trimming stripped 8 bases from V and 3 bases from J, with 22 bases between. CDR1 is LNHNV, CDR2 YYDKDF, per germline (reference sequence). In DNA form, the CDR3 reads TGTGCCACCTTTGGGGGCACTGGGCAGGGGTACTATGGCTACACCTTC. Residues: CATFGGTGQGYYGYTF.

The chain couples TRBV2 to TRBJ1-4; 8 bases map to TRBD1. CDR1 is SNHLY and CDR2 is FYNNEI in the germline V gene. The CDR3 covers 13 residues. The V and J ends lost 11 bases and 4 bases, in that order; junction bases with no gene match: 6. CDR3 region: CASQGQDNEKLFF. In DNA form, the CDR3 reads TGTGCCTCCCAGGGACAGGATAATGAAAAACTGTTTTTT.

CDR3 bases: TGTGCCAGCAGTCTGTTAGCGGGGGGGCCGGAGACCCAGTACTTC. The encoded protein is CASSLLAGGPETQYF. The V gene is TRBV3-1 (or the pseudogene TRBV3-2), the J gene TRBJ2-5, with 11 bases lining up with TRBD2. Germline lookup yields CDR1 LGHDT and CDR2 YNNKEL (reference sequence). J was trimmed by 5 bases and V by 6 bases; bases with no gene match: 8. This CDR3 has 15 residues.

The CDR3 spells CAITPGQGIPLHF. CDR3 bases: TGTGCCATCACCCCGGGACAGGGAATTCCCCTCCACTTT. V gene TRBV10-3 combines with J gene TRBJ1-6; 9 bases are shared with TRBD1. The junction had 8 bases not matched to a gene; V was cut back by 7 bases and J by 13 bases. The CDR3 is made up of 13 amino acids. Germline CDR1 is ENHRY and CDR2 is SYGVKD.

The genes are TRBV9 and TRBJ1-2; TRBD1 is a possible D gene (5 bases). The germline gives CDR1 SGDLS, CDR2 YYNGEE. The CDR3 runs 13 residues. V dropped 4 bases and J dropped 10 bases, with 17 bases sitting between them. The CDR3 spells CASSPGDGKLYTF. DNA of the CDR3: TGTGCCAGCAGCCCCGGGGACGGAAAGCTCTACACCTTC.

The chain employs TRBV5-1 and TRBJ1-2; TRBD1 is a possible D gene (6 bases). Germline assignment: CDR1 SGHRS and CDR2 YFSETQ. This CDR3 spans 14 amino acids. Trimming removed 1 base at V and 4 bases at J, with 11 bases between. The DNA for the CDR3 is TGCGCCAGCAGCTTGCAGGGGTTCTCCTATGGCTACACCTTC. It codes for CASSLQGFSYGYTF. Looking up the rest from reference TRBV5-1 and TRBJ1-2 gives the full variable domain: KAGVTQTPRYLIKTRGQQVTLSCSPISGHRSVSWYQQTPGQGLQFLFEYFSETQRNKGNFPGRFSGRQFSNSRSEMNVSTLELGDSALYLCASSLQGFSYGYTFGSGTRLTVV.

The chain recombines TRBV7-9 with TRBJ1-2; 12 nucleotides align to TRBD1. CDR1 and CDR2 from the germline V gene are SEHNR and FQNEAQ (reference sequence). CDR3 length equals 16 residues. The V gene end was trimmed by 5 bases and the J gene end by 7 bases; junction bases not matched to a gene: 11. CDR3 residues: CASSDSGTGGAGGYTF. Here the CDR3 DNA reads TGTGCCAGCAGCGACTCCGGGACAGGGGGCGCCGGTGGCTACACCTTC.

This chain connects TRBV13 to TRBJ2-5; D tentatively fits TRBD1 or TRBD2 (5 bases each). The germline V gene has CDR1 PRHDT and CDR2 FYEKMQ (reference sequence). V was trimmed by 4 bases and J by 2 bases, leaving 20 bases between them. The CDR3 covers 17 residues. Written as DNA, the CDR3 is TGTGCCAGCAGCTCCTCCTGGGGGACCGAGGATCAAGAGACCCAGTACTTC. This codes for CASSSSWGTEDQETQYF.

The chain couples TRBV7-9 to TRBJ2-7, with 7 bases matching TRBD1. After removal of 2 bases from V and 5 bases from J, the junction contained 15 bases not matched to a gene. Germline V gene data show CDR1 as SEHNR and CDR2 as FQNEAQ (reference sequence). This CDR3 has 17 residues. Here the CDR3 reads CASSLPIFGQVGNEQYF. CDR3 coding DNA: TGTGCCAGCAGCTTACCTATATTCGGACAGGTAGGCAACGAGCAGTACTTC.

This chain uses TRBV3-1 (or the pseudogene TRBV3-2) with TRBJ1-5, with D perhaps TRBD1 (5 bases). Germline values: CDR1 LGHDT, CDR2 YNNKEL (reference sequence). This CDR3 region has 15 residues. V was pared by 4 bases and J by 0 bases, with 10 bases between. CDR3 sequence (DNA): TGTGCCAGCAGCCCCGGGGGACCTAGCAATCAGCCCCAGCATTTT. It encodes CASSPGGPSNQPQHF.

This clone came up a few times. The chain has TRBV19 and TRBJ2-7, with TRBD2 identical over 11 bases. Germline CDR1 LNHDA, CDR2 SQIVND (reference sequence). V gave up 6 bases and J gave up 3 bases; unmatched junction bases: 13. The CDR3 extends over 17 amino acids. The CDR3 loop reads CASSPRASGGPNYEQYF. The CDR3 nucleotides are TGTGCCAGTAGCCCCAGAGCTAGCGGGGGGCCAAACTACGAGCAGTACTTC.

This chain connects TRBV5-1 to TRBJ2-5, with 11 bases aligning to TRBD2. CDR3 size: 17 residues. Germline CDR1 and CDR2: SGHRS and YFSETQ. V shed 4 bases and J 2 bases; nucleotides not matched to a gene: 10. CDR3 sequence: CASSAILAGESQETQYF. CDR3 in DNA: TGCGCCAGCAGCGCTATACTAGCGGGGGAATCACAAGAGACCCAGTACTTC.

V is TRBV3-1 (or the pseudogene TRBV3-2) and J is TRBJ1-1; D unclear. The germline gives CDR1 LGHDT, CDR2 YNNKEL (reference sequence). Trimming took 4 bases from V and 1 from J, leaving 7 bases between them. This CDR3 has 13 amino acids. The CDR3 DNA reads TGTGCCAGCAGCCCGGACTGGAACACTGAAGCTTTCTTT. It is translated as CASSPDWNTEAFF.

This chain uses TRBV7-2 with TRBJ2-3, with 7 bases identical to TRBD2. Germline CDR1 SGHTA, CDR2 FQGNSA. Trimming cost V 0 bases and J 3 bases; bases outside gene matches: 0. This CDR3 has 14 residues. The CDR3 loop is CASSLAGGTDTQYF. Written as DNA, the CDR3 is TGTGCCAGCAGCTTAGCGGGGGGGACAGATACGCAGTATTTT.

The V gene is TRBV6-2 or TRBV6-3, the J gene TRBJ1-5; 8 nucleotides line up with TRBD1. Germline values: CDR1 MNHEY, CDR2 SVGEGT. With 0 bases clipped from V and 11 bases from J, the junction kept 0 bases outside the gene matches. The CDR3 spans 12 residues. CDR3 bases: TGTGCCAGCAGTTACTCGACAGGGGCCCAGCATTTT. Residues: CASSYSTGAQHF.

Only one count was recorded for this clone. The rearrangement links TRBV19 to TRBJ1-1, with 8 positions matching TRBD1. Trimming removed 7 bases from V and 4 bases from J; junction bases left unmatched: 2. This CDR3 contains 12 residues. Germline V gene lookup returns CDR1 LNHDA and CDR2 SQIVND (reference sequence). CDR3: CASTGQGTEAFF. The CDR3 bases are TGTGCCAGTACCGGACAGGGCACTGAAGCTTTCTTT.

The chain links TRBV13 to TRBJ1-2; a weak D match, TRBD1 (6 bases). The CDR3 spans 14 residues. Trimming removed 5 bases from V and 8 bases from J, with 18 bases in between. Germline V gene data show CDR1 as PRHDT and CDR2 as FYEKMQ (reference sequence). CDR3 amino acids: CASSPRDNSGGYTF. The CDR3 DNA reads TGTGCCAGCAGCCCCCGGGACAATTCAGGCGGCTACACCTTC.

V and J are TRBV5-1 and TRBJ1-2; 10 nucleotides agree with TRBD1. The V gene's germline CDR1 is SGHRS and CDR2 YFSETQ. The CDR3 totals 17 residues. J was trimmed by 6 bases and V by 3 bases; bases with no gene match: 14. For the CDR3, the DNA is TGCGCCAGCAGCTCCTCACCAGTTAGACAGGGGGCACATGGCTACACCTTC. It specifies CASSSSPVRQGAHGYTF.

The chain employs TRBV7-6 and TRBJ2-1; the match to TRBD1 covers 9 bases. CDR1 SGHVS and CDR2 FNYEAQ come from the germline V gene. J was trimmed by 2 bases and V by 5 bases; bases with no gene match: 4. This CDR3 is built from 15 residues. The CDR3 spells CASSRQGGTYNEQFF. CDR3 DNA: TGTGCCAGCAGCCGACAGGGGGGGACCTACAATGAGCAGTTCTTC.